These 28 T cell receptor beta chains came from one sample sequenced in a study of prognosis after radiotherapy for stage I lung cancer. TCR beta CDR3 was amplified from genomic DNA by two-round multiplex PCR. The use of primers specific to each TRBV and TRBJ gene characterized first-round PCR. A single record per CDR3 protein comes from TCRdb applying MiXCR to the multiplex PCR reads. The top ten hold 30% to 35% of the sample, which has approximately 18,000 distinct CDR3 sequences, 40% to 55% seen once. This material consisted of PBMCs, taken before or after stereotactic body radiation therapy (not recorded which). The receptors were gathered from a donor over 45 with non-small cell lung cancer.

This clonotype was found many times. The chain couples TRBV6-1 to TRBJ2-1, with TRBD2 identical over 8 bases. The CDR3 consists of 15 residues. The V gene end was trimmed by 6 bases and the J gene end by 9 bases; junction bases not matched to a gene: 13. Germline lookup yields CDR1 MNHNS and CDR2 SASEGT. This chain's CDR3 is CASRPDTGTSREQFF. CDR3 sequence (DNA): TGTGCCAGCAGACCTGATACCGGGACTAGTCGTGAGCAGTTCTTC.

Many counts were recorded for this clonotype. This sequence joins TRBV24-1 and TRBJ2-1; possible D gene TRBD2, 5 bases. Germline CDR1 reads KGHDR; CDR2 reads SFDVKD. CDR3 length: 12 residues. V gave up 0 bases and J gave up 15 bases, with 11 bases separating them. The CDR3 DNA sequence: TGTGCCACCAGTGATTTGATCGGGGTACGGTTCTTC. Its translation: CATSDLIGVRFF.

This clonotype occurred many times. The chain combines TRBV10-3 with TRBJ2-5; TRBD1 matches at 8 bases. The CDR3 loop spans 12 amino acids. The V and J ends lost 9 bases and 1 base, in that order; junction bases with no gene match: 1. Looked up from germline, CDR1 is ENHRY and CDR2 is SYGVKD. The DNA of the CDR3 is TGTGCCATTGGACAGGGCCAAGAGACCCAGTACTTC. As protein: CAIGQGQETQYF.

This clonotype appeared a few times. Only one base separates this from a far larger clonotype, so it likely reflects a read error. The genes are TRBV11-1 and TRBJ2-7; 7 nucleotides align to TRBD2. The germline CDR1 and CDR2 sequences are SGHAT and FQDESV (reference sequence). Germline trimming cut 2 bases from V and 0 bases from J; bases unmatched to any gene: 16. The CDR3 is made up of 19 amino acids. CDR3 residues: CASSLNGSLCGGSSYEQYF. The CDR3 nucleotides read TGTGCCAGCAGCTTAAATGGGTCGTTGTGCGGCGGGAGCTCCTACGAGCAGTACTTC.

This chain uses TRBV19 with TRBJ2-1; no reliable D call. Germline CDR1 LNHDA, CDR2 SQIVND (reference sequence). Trimming stripped 2 bases from V and 3 bases from J, with 5 bases between. The CDR3 totals 13 residues. CDR3 coding DNA: TGTGCCAGTAGTATAAATAGCTACAATGAGCAGTTCTTC. Protein: CASSINSYNEQFF.

This clonotype was counted many times. The chain couples TRBV20-1 to TRBJ2-3; 16 bases map to TRBD2. V lost 5 bases and J lost 4; bases outside the gene matches: 6. Looked up from germline, CDR1 is DFQATT and CDR2 is SNEGSKA (reference sequence). There are 16 residues in the CDR3. This CDR3 is CSASGLAGGTPDTQYF. The CDR3 coding sequence is TGCAGTGCTTCGGGACTAGCGGGAGGGACCCCAGATACGCAGTATTTT.

This clonotype was seen at least ten times. The CDR3 region is CASSIVGGHEQYF. Here the CDR3 DNA reads TGTGCCAGTAGTATAGTTGGGGGCCACGAGCAGTACTTC. V is TRBV19 and J is TRBJ2-7; a weak D match, TRBD1 (6 bases). Germline V gene sequence: CDR1 LNHDA, CDR2 SQIVND (reference sequence). Trimming removed 1 base at V and 5 bases at J, with 9 bases between. The CDR3 totals 13 residues.

There are many counts of this clonotype. The rearrangement uses TRBV12-3 or TRBV12-4 and TRBJ2-3; D remains unclear. This CDR3 region has 11 residues. Trimming stripped 2 bases from V and 5 bases from J, with 2 bases between. The CDR3 bases are TGTGCCAGCAGTTTAAGAGATACGCAGTATTTT. This encodes CASSLRDTQYF.

In its sample, this clonotype was seen once. The chain links TRBV7-2 to TRBJ2-1, with D unclear. V was clipped by 5 bases and J by 6 bases, with 11 bases between them. Germline V CDR1 and CDR2: SGHTA, FQGNSA. This CDR3 has 13 amino acids. In DNA, the CDR3 is TGTGCCAGCAGCAGGGTAGCAGGCAATGAGCAGTTCTTC. It encodes CASSRVAGNEQFF.

The V call is TRBV15, the J call TRBJ2-3; 8 bases map to TRBD1. The length of the CDR3 is 14 residues. CDR1 is LNHNV and CDR2 is YYDKDF in the germline V gene (reference sequence). V gave up 1 base and J gave up 6 bases; unmatched junction bases: 3. The CDR3 DNA sequence: TGTGCCACCAGCAGAGGTCAGGGGGCGGATACGCAGTATTTT. Encoded protein: CATSRGQGADTQYF.

This clonotype was counted ten times or more. CDR3 DNA sequence: TGTGCCAGCAGTTTATCAGGGGTGTTCGGCAATGAGCAGTTCTTC. Residues: CASSLSGVFGNEQFF. The chain recombines TRBV28 with TRBJ2-1; D perhaps matches TRBD1 (6 bases). CDR3 length: 15 amino acids. Trimming shortened V by 1 base and J by 6 bases, and 13 bases separated the two germline ends. Germline V lookup: CDR1 MDHEN, CDR2 SYDVKM.

Comment on this clonotype: One end of the junction fails to match germline, which may point to a read error. The chain employs TRBV28 and TRBJ2-2, with D possibly TRBD2 on 6 matching bases. CDR3 length: 15 amino acids. Germline V gives CDR1 MDHEN, CDR2 SYDVKM. The CDR3, as DNA: TGTGCCATCAGTGTGGGACTCTTTAACACCGGGGAGCTGTTTTTT. It yields the protein CAISVGLFNTGELFF.

A word on this clonotype: The likely explanation is a read error, given a far larger clone one base away. The chain couples TRBV7-9 to TRBJ2-6; weak D call: TRBD2 (6 bases). The CDR3 covers 16 residues. Per germline, CDR1 SEHNR and CDR2 FQNEAQ (reference sequence). CDR3 coding DNA: TGCGCCAGCAGCACAGGTGGCGGGGCTGGGTCCAACGTCCTGACTTTC. Translating gives CASSTGGGAGSNVLTF.

This chain uses TRBV11-2 with TRBJ2-7, with D possibly matching TRBD2 (6 bases). The V end was cut by 6 bases, the J end by 3 bases, with 18 bases between. This CDR3 region has 15 residues. Germline CDR1 and CDR2: SGHAT and FQNNGV. Written as DNA, the CDR3 is TGTGCCAGCAGTGAAGCCTCGGGGGTCGGCTACGAGCAGTACTTC. The encoded protein is CASSEASGVGYEQYF. Full variable domain (outside the CDR3, taken from reference TRBV11-2 and TRBJ2-7): EAGVAQSPRYKIIEKRQSVAFWCNPISGHATLYWYQQILGQGPKLLIQFQNNGVVDDSQLPKDRFSAERLKGVDSTLKIQPAKLEDSAVYLCASSEASGVGYEQYFGPGTRLTVT.

The CDR3 sequence is CASSSLAATYNEQFF. In nucleotides, the CDR3 is TGTGCCAGCAGCTCGCTAGCGGCAACCTACAATGAGCAGTTCTTC. The chain combines TRBV7-2 with TRBJ2-1; 7 bases are shared with TRBD2. Per germline, CDR1 SGHTA and CDR2 FQGNSA. CDR3 length equals 15 residues. With V trimmed by 4 bases and J by 2 bases, 5 bases remained unmatched. The variable domain in full, with the rest retrieved from reference TRBV7-2 and TRBJ2-1, is GAGVSQSPSNKVTEKGKDVELRCDPISGHTALYWYRQSLGQGLEFLIYFQGNSAPDKSGLPSDRFSAERTGGSVSTLTIQRTQQEDSAVYLCASSSLAATYNEQFFGPGTRLTVL.

This rearrangement joins TRBV6-1 to TRBJ2-7, with TRBD2 as a possible D gene (6 bases). CDR3 length: 14 amino acids. With 6 bases removed from V and 13 bases from J, the gap between germline ends came to 25 bases. The germline V gene has CDR1 MNHNS and CDR2 SASEGT. The CDR3: CASRRKRDSYEYYF. Written as DNA, the CDR3 is TGTGCCAGCAGGAGGAAAAGGGACTCCTACGAGTATTACTTC.

In its sample, this clonotype ranks as medium-sized. V is TRBV19 and J is TRBJ1-1, with D perhaps TRBD1 (6 bases). This CDR3 has 14 residues. Germline CDR1 reads LNHDA; CDR2 reads SQIVND (reference sequence). The V end was cut by 8 bases, the J end by 3 bases, with 16 bases between. The CDR3 loop is CASGIRGLDTEAFF. For the CDR3, the DNA is TGTGCCAGTGGGATAAGGGGGTTGGACACTGAAGCTTTCTTT.

V usage is TRBV29-1 and J usage is TRBJ1-1; D is ambiguous. V dropped 7 bases and J dropped 3 bases, with 18 bases sitting between them. This CDR3 contains 14 residues. CDR1 and CDR2 (germline): SQVTM, ANQGSEA. The chain's CDR3 is CSATEGPADTEAFF. The CDR3 nucleotides read TGCAGCGCCACCGAAGGCCCGGCGGACACTGAAGCTTTCTTT.

The gene calls are TRBV3-1 and TRBJ2-7; D possibly corresponds to TRBD1 (6 bases). The germline V gene encodes CDR1 LGHDT and CDR2 YNNKEL (reference sequence). CDR3 length equals 15 residues. Deletions cut 1 base from V and 0 bases from J, with 10 bases between. Here the CDR3 reads CASSQGGLISYEQYF. CDR3 sequence (DNA): TGTGCCAGCAGCCAAGGGGGGCTAATCTCCTACGAGCAGTACTTC.

Here the CDR3 DNA reads TGTGCCAGCAGCCTCTCAACCGGGGAGCTGTTTTTT. Encoded protein: CASSLSTGELFF. The rearrangement joins TRBV7-9 to TRBJ2-2; D gene unclear. The CDR3 loop spans 12 amino acids. The germline gives CDR1 SEHNR, CDR2 FQNEAQ (reference sequence). Trimming removed 5 bases from V and 5 bases from J, with 6 bases in between.

The CDR3 loop reads CATSDLTGAQETQYF. CDR3 DNA: TGTGCCACCAGTGACCTCACTGGGGCCCAAGAGACCCAGTACTTC. The rearrangement uses TRBV24-1 and TRBJ2-5, with D possibly being TRBD1 (5 bases). This CDR3 comprises 15 residues. Germline loops: CDR1 KGHDR, CDR2 SFDVKD. V lost 4 bases and J lost 1, with 12 bases in between.

By share, this clonotype counts as medium-sized. V usage is TRBV6-5 and J usage is TRBJ1-6, with 8 bases lining up with TRBD1. In germline, CDR1 is MNHEY, CDR2 SVGAGI. This CDR3 comprises 14 residues. The trim removed 8 bases at V and 9 bases at J, leaving 9 bases unmatched. CDR3 bases: TGTGCCAGCTCGCCCCAGGGGGCCTCTTCACCCCTCCACTTT. Translated, it gives CASSPQGASSPLHF.

Regarding this clonotype: With only one base between it and a far larger clone, this is likely a read error. The V and J genes are TRBV11-2 and TRBJ2-5; D might be TRBD2 (6 bases). The CDR3 runs 15 residues. V was pared by 2 bases and J by 5 bases, with 15 bases between. Germline loops: CDR1 SGHAT, CDR2 FQNNGV. The DNA of the CDR3 is TGTGCCAGCAGCTTATGGAGCGGAGGGCGGGAGACCCAGTACTTC. Its protein product is CASSLWSGGRETQYF.

The chain carries TRBV5-1 and TRBJ2-1, with 7 bases that match TRBD2. The CDR3 is made up of 16 amino acids. Germline-derived CDR1 and CDR2 are SGHRS and YFSETQ. With V trimmed by 0 bases and J by 9 bases, 12 bases remained unmatched. CDR3 protein: CASSLAPGRAQGEQFF. CDR3 DNA sequence: TGCGCCAGCAGCTTGGCCCCGGGGAGGGCCCAGGGTGAGCAGTTCTTC.

Of note for this clonotype: One base away lies a much larger clone, so this may be a sequencing read error. V usage is TRBV2 and J usage is TRBJ2-3; maybe TRBD1 (7 bases). Germline CDR1 is SNHLY and CDR2 is FYNNEI. The CDR3 loop spans 15 amino acids. V shed 3 bases and J shed 10 bases, with 20 bases lying between them. The CDR3 here is CASSERSGTRGAQYF. The CDR3 nucleotides read TGTGCCAGCAGTGAGAGAAGCGGCACCAGGGGGGCGCAGTATTTT.

This clonotype was observed at least ten times. The CDR3: CASSQGLAFEQFF. The CDR3 DNA follows: TGCGCCAGCAGCCAGGGACTAGCGTTTGAGCAGTTCTTC. The chain combines TRBV10-2 with TRBJ2-1, with TRBD2 identical over 10 bases. The V gene's germline CDR1 is WSHSY and CDR2 SAAADI. The junction had 5 bases not matched to a gene; V was cut back by 6 bases and J by 9 bases. This CDR3 has 13 amino acids.

The V and J genes are TRBV5-1 and TRBJ1-2; 7 bases match TRBD1. The J segment lost 6 bases and the V segment lost 0 bases, leaving 2 bases of the junction unmatched. The CDR3 runs to 13 residues. The V gene's germline CDR1 is SGHRS and CDR2 YFSETQ. CDR3 in DNA: TGCGCCAGCAGCTTGGGACAGGGCCATGGCTACACCTTC. It codes for CASSLGQGHGYTF.

A note on this clonotype: A much larger clone lies one base from this, so it may be a read error. The chain recombines TRBV6-1 with TRBJ1-1; TRBD1 might be the D (6 bases). V lost 7 bases to trimming and J lost 5 bases, with 14 bases between them. The germline CDR1 and CDR2 sequences are MNHNS and SASEGT. The CDR3 runs 13 residues. CDR3 coding DNA: TGTGCCAGCATCTTTCAGGGGAGGACTGAAGCTTTCTTT. It yields the protein CASIFQGRTEAFF.